Listed below are T cell receptor beta chains from one sample, sequenced in a study of CD8 T cells in Susac syndrome. TCRdb processed the immunoSEQ multiplex PCR reads anew with MiXCR; each CDR3 protein has one entry. The sample lists about 120,000 distinct CDR3 sequences; roughly 90% were seen once. Sequenced material: CD8+ T cells from PBMCs. The origin of the receptors is a human donor in good health. Each CDR3 is given with its conserved first and last residue. A D gene is named only where the DNA matches it firmly. The size field is filled for only some rows; it gives once, few, many or a size class.

j_call: TRBJ1-5; v_call: TRBV7-2; d_call: TRBD1; clone_size: NA; cdr3_length: 15; cdr3_aa: CASSSPQGANQPQHF; cdr3_nt: TGTGCCAGCAGCTCCCCCCAGGGGGCTAATCAGCCCCAGCATTTT
j_call: TRBJ1-2; v_call: TRBV5-1; d_call: NA; clone_size: NA; cdr3_length: 14; cdr3_aa: CASSLDTGTYGYTF; cdr3_nt: TGCGCCAGCAGCTTGGACACAGGGACCTATGGCTACACCTTC
j_call: TRBJ2-7; v_call: TRBV20-1; d_call: NA; clone_size: NA; cdr3_length: 14; cdr3_aa: CSAPGTTDSYEQYF; cdr3_nt: TGCAGTGCTCCAGGAACGACAGACTCCTACGAGCAGTACTTC
j_call: TRBJ1-4; v_call: TRBV3-1; d_call: NA; clone_size: once; cdr3_length: 13; cdr3_aa: CASSQAWGEQLFF; cdr3_nt: TGTGCCAGCAGCCAAGCATGGGGTGAACAACTGTTTTTT
j_call: TRBJ2-1; v_call: TRBV7-3; d_call: NA; clone_size: NA; cdr3_length: 12; cdr3_aa: CASSWDGDEQFF; cdr3_nt: TGTGCCAGCAGCTGGGACGGGGATGAGCAGTTCTTC
j_call: TRBJ1-4; v_call: TRBV5-1; d_call: NA; clone_size: NA; cdr3_length: 14; cdr3_aa: CASSSFPLNEKLFF; cdr3_nt: TGCGCCAGCAGCTCATTCCCGCTTAATGAAAAACTGTTTTTT
j_call: TRBJ1-1; v_call: TRBV3-1; d_call: NA; clone_size: NA; cdr3_length: 16; cdr3_aa: CASSQRENRLNTEAFF; cdr3_nt: TGTGCCAGCAGCCAACGGGAAAATCGCCTGAACACTGAAGCTTTCTTT
j_call: TRBJ2-7; v_call: TRBV14; d_call: TRBD1; clone_size: few; cdr3_length: 13; cdr3_aa: CASADRPTYEQYF; cdr3_nt: TGTGCCAGCGCGGACAGGCCGACCTACGAGCAGTACTTC
j_call: TRBJ2-1; v_call: TRBV20-1; d_call: NA; clone_size: NA; cdr3_length: 13; cdr3_aa: CSARGPVYNEQFF; cdr3_nt: TGCAGTGCTAGAGGCCCCGTGTACAATGAGCAGTTCTTC
j_call: TRBJ2-1; v_call: TRBV7-2; d_call: NA; clone_size: NA; cdr3_length: 14; cdr3_aa: CASSSGSKGNEQFF; cdr3_nt: TGTGCCAGCAGCTCTGGGAGTAAAGGCAATGAGCAGTTCTTC
j_call: TRBJ2-3; v_call: TRBV6-6; d_call: NA; clone_size: NA; cdr3_length: 14; cdr3_aa: CASSGRGDTDTQYF; cdr3_nt: TGTGCCAGCAGCGGGAGAGGCGACACAGATACGCAGTATTTT
j_call: TRBJ1-5; v_call: TRBV10-3; d_call: TRBD1; clone_size: NA; cdr3_length: 13; cdr3_aa: CAIRGTVNQPQHF; cdr3_nt: TGTGCCATCAGAGGGACAGTAAATCAGCCCCAGCATTTT
j_call: TRBJ1-2; v_call: TRBV14; d_call: NA; clone_size: NA; cdr3_length: 13; cdr3_aa: CASSLTVNYGYTF; cdr3_nt: TGTGCCAGCAGCCTGACAGTTAACTATGGCTACACCTTC
j_call: TRBJ2-7; v_call: TRBV2; d_call: TRBD1; clone_size: NA; cdr3_length: 15; cdr3_aa: CASTKSGTGGYEQYF; cdr3_nt: TGTGCCAGCACCAAATCCGGGACAGGGGGCTACGAGCAGTACTTC
j_call: TRBJ2-1; v_call: TRBV2; d_call: NA; clone_size: NA; cdr3_length: 15; cdr3_aa: CASSELALTYNEQFF; cdr3_nt: TGTGCCAGCAGTGAACTAGCGTTGACCTACAATGAGCAGTTCTTC
j_call: TRBJ1-1; v_call: TRBV19; d_call: TRBD1; clone_size: NA; cdr3_length: 17; cdr3_aa: CASKGSTGTGRSTEAFF; cdr3_nt: TGTGCCAGTAAAGGGTCGACCGGGACAGGGCGGTCCACTGAAGCTTTCTTT
j_call: TRBJ1-1; v_call: TRBV7-2; d_call: NA; clone_size: NA; cdr3_length: 14; cdr3_aa: CASSLAQGTVAAFF; cdr3_nt: TGTGCCAGCAGCTTAGCGCAGGGGACGGTGGCAGCTTTCTTT
j_call: TRBJ2-6; v_call: TRBV7-6; d_call: NA; clone_size: NA; cdr3_length: 15; cdr3_aa: CASSDGGTGANVLTF; cdr3_nt: TGTGCCAGCAGCGATGGGGGAACCGGGGCCAACGTCCTGACTTTC
j_call: TRBJ1-1; v_call: TRBV29-1; d_call: NA; clone_size: NA; cdr3_length: 13; cdr3_aa: CSGTLGMNTEAFF; cdr3_nt: TGCAGCGGGACTCTAGGAATGAACACTGAAGCTTTCTTT
j_call: TRBJ1-5; v_call: TRBV29-1; d_call: TRBD1; clone_size: NA; cdr3_length: 13; cdr3_aa: CSVRTGGFGPQHF; cdr3_nt: TGCAGCGTTCGCACAGGGGGCTTCGGGCCCCAGCATTTT
j_call: TRBJ2-5; v_call: TRBV9; d_call: TRBD1; clone_size: NA; cdr3_length: 14; cdr3_aa: CASSVQGAGETQYF; cdr3_nt: TGTGCCAGCAGCGTACAGGGGGCGGGGGAGACCCAGTACTTC
j_call: TRBJ1-2; v_call: TRBV29-1; d_call: NA; clone_size: NA; cdr3_length: 14; cdr3_aa: CSIGTGTDYYGYTF; cdr3_nt: TGCAGCATAGGGACCGGGACGGATTACTATGGCTACACCTTC
j_call: TRBJ2-1; v_call: TRBV19; d_call: NA; clone_size: NA; cdr3_length: 16; cdr3_aa: CASSISKGFDYNEQFF; cdr3_nt: TGTGCCAGTAGTATAAGTAAAGGGTTCGACTACAATGAGCAGTTCTTC
j_call: TRBJ2-5; v_call: TRBV3-1; d_call: NA; clone_size: NA; cdr3_length: 12; cdr3_aa: CASSQEGATQYF; cdr3_nt: TGTGCCAGCAGCCAAGAAGGGGCGACCCAGTACTTC
j_call: TRBJ1-2; v_call: TRBV5-1; d_call: NA; clone_size: NA; cdr3_length: 14; cdr3_aa: CASSLAEGSYGYTF; cdr3_nt: TGCGCCAGCAGCTTGGCCGAGGGGAGCTATGGCTACACCTTC
j_call: TRBJ1-2; v_call: TRBV7-9; d_call: NA; clone_size: NA; cdr3_length: 12; cdr3_aa: CASSLGQGGYTF; cdr3_nt: TGTGCCAGCAGCTTAGGCCAGGGAGGCTACACCTTC
j_call: TRBJ2-3; v_call: TRBV3-1; d_call: NA; clone_size: NA; cdr3_length: 15; cdr3_aa: CASSQETFSTDTQYF; cdr3_nt: TGTGCCAGCAGCCAAGAAACTTTCTCAACAGATACGCAGTATTTT
j_call: TRBJ2-2; v_call: TRBV12-3/TRBV12-4; d_call: NA; clone_size: NA; cdr3_length: 17; cdr3_aa: CASSLGVQGINTGELFF; cdr3_nt: TGTGCCAGCAGTTTAGGGGTCCAGGGAATTAACACCGGGGAGCTGTTTTTT
j_call: TRBJ1-2; v_call: TRBV20-1; d_call: NA; clone_size: NA; cdr3_length: 14; cdr3_aa: CSAREGTTNYGYTF; cdr3_nt: TGCAGTGCTAGAGAGGGGACCACTAACTATGGCTACACCTTC
j_call: TRBJ2-2; v_call: TRBV6-5; d_call: NA; clone_size: NA; cdr3_length: 14; cdr3_aa: CASSYGQLTGELFF; cdr3_nt: TGTGCCAGCAGTTACGGTCAGCTCACCGGGGAGCTGTTTTTT
j_call: TRBJ2-5; v_call: TRBV12-3/TRBV12-4; d_call: NA; clone_size: few; cdr3_length: 11; cdr3_aa: CASSLAETQYF; cdr3_nt: TGTGCCAGCAGTTTGGCGGAGACCCAGTACTTC
j_call: TRBJ1-2; v_call: TRBV29-1; d_call: TRBD1; clone_size: NA; cdr3_length: 15; cdr3_aa: CSVEDGTGTAYGYTF; cdr3_nt: TGCAGCGTTGAAGACGGTACCGGGACAGCTTATGGCTACACCTTC
j_call: TRBJ1-1; v_call: TRBV14; d_call: TRBD1; clone_size: NA; cdr3_length: 15; cdr3_aa: CASSLGRGQGGEAFF; cdr3_nt: TGTGCCAGCAGCCTTGGGCGGGGACAGGGTGGTGAAGCTTTCTTT
j_call: TRBJ1-6; v_call: TRBV14; d_call: TRBD1; clone_size: NA; cdr3_length: 20; cdr3_aa: CASSQRQGAFGRFNNSPLHF; cdr3_nt: TGTGCCAGCAGCCAACGACAGGGGGCCTTCGGAAGATTTAATAATTCACCCCTCCACTTT
j_call: TRBJ2-1; v_call: TRBV7-6; d_call: TRBD2; clone_size: once; cdr3_length: 17; cdr3_aa: CASSLESRLAGHNEQFF; cdr3_nt: TGTGCCAGCAGCTTAGAAAGCCGACTAGCGGGGCACAATGAGCAGTTCTTC
j_call: TRBJ1-1; v_call: TRBV6-5; d_call: NA; clone_size: NA; cdr3_length: 14; cdr3_aa: CASRYETGNTEAFF; cdr3_nt: TGTGCCAGTAGATATGAGACAGGGAACACTGAAGCTTTCTTT
j_call: TRBJ2-2; v_call: TRBV6-4; d_call: NA; clone_size: NA; cdr3_length: 13; cdr3_aa: CASSDLGTGELFF; cdr3_nt: TGTGCCAGCAGTGACTTGGGAACCGGGGAGCTGTTTTTT
j_call: TRBJ1-3; v_call: TRBV3-1; d_call: NA; clone_size: NA; cdr3_length: 13; cdr3_aa: CASRRDNRNTIYF; cdr3_nt: TGTGCCAGCAGACGGGACAACAGAAACACCATATATTTT
j_call: TRBJ2-1; v_call: TRBV10-3; d_call: NA; clone_size: NA; cdr3_length: 14; cdr3_aa: CAISESLGAAEQFF; cdr3_nt: TGTGCCATCAGTGAGTCACTGGGGGCCGCCGAGCAGTTCTTC
j_call: TRBJ2-7; v_call: TRBV27; d_call: TRBD2; clone_size: NA; cdr3_length: 17; cdr3_aa: CASSWGRGDPLRYEQYF; cdr3_nt: TGTGCCAGCAGTTGGGGACGGGGGGATCCGTTAAGGTACGAGCAGTACTTC
j_call: TRBJ1-1; v_call: TRBV11-2; d_call: NA; clone_size: NA; cdr3_length: 13; cdr3_aa: CASSPAANTEAFF; cdr3_nt: TGTGCCAGCAGCCCTGCAGCGAACACTGAAGCTTTCTTT
j_call: TRBJ1-5; v_call: TRBV28; d_call: TRBD1; clone_size: NA; cdr3_length: 15; cdr3_aa: CASSLFRQGQQPQHF; cdr3_nt: TGTGCCAGCAGTTTATTCAGACAGGGTCAACAGCCCCAGCATTTT
j_call: TRBJ1-3; v_call: TRBV12-3/TRBV12-4; d_call: NA; clone_size: NA; cdr3_length: 14; cdr3_aa: CASSPGFSGNTIYF; cdr3_nt: TGTGCCAGCAGCCCCGGTTTCTCCGGAAACACCATATATTTT
j_call: TRBJ2-2; v_call: TRBV9; d_call: NA; clone_size: NA; cdr3_length: 16; cdr3_aa: CASSVALSGTTGELFF; cdr3_nt: TGTGCCAGCAGCGTAGCGCTCTCCGGGACGACCGGGGAGCTGTTTTTT
j_call: TRBJ2-1; v_call: TRBV20-1; d_call: NA; clone_size: once; cdr3_length: 13; cdr3_aa: CSATGHSYNEQFF; cdr3_nt: TGCAGTGCTACGGGACACAGTTACAATGAGCAGTTCTTC
j_call: TRBJ2-2; v_call: TRBV4-3; d_call: TRBD2; clone_size: NA; cdr3_length: 17; cdr3_aa: CASSQETGGTNTGELFF; cdr3_nt: TGCGCCAGCAGCCAAGAAACGGGGGGGACGAACACCGGGGAGCTGTTTTTT
j_call: TRBJ2-7; v_call: TRBV29-1; d_call: TRBD2; clone_size: NA; cdr3_length: 13; cdr3_aa: CSVEGSGRGEQYF; cdr3_nt: TGCAGCGTTGAGGGTAGCGGGAGAGGAGAGCAGTACTTC
j_call: TRBJ1-1; v_call: TRBV6-2/TRBV6-3; d_call: NA; clone_size: NA; cdr3_length: 14; cdr3_aa: CASSYFVTTSWAFF; cdr3_nt: TGTGCCAGCAGTTACTTCGTCACAACCTCGTGGGCTTTCTTT
j_call: TRBJ2-7; v_call: TRBV27; d_call: TRBD2; clone_size: NA; cdr3_length: 16; cdr3_aa: CASSLTSTSGRHEQYF; cdr3_nt: TGTGCCAGCAGTTTAACTTCGACTAGCGGGAGGCACGAGCAGTACTTC
j_call: TRBJ2-3; v_call: TRBV7-2; d_call: TRBD2; clone_size: NA; cdr3_length: 15; cdr3_aa: CASSRTSGGTDTQYF; cdr3_nt: TGTGCCAGCAGTCGGACTAGCGGGGGCACAGATACGCAGTATTTT